The 21 T cell receptor beta chains below come from one sample, sequenced in a study of T cell repertoires in cytomegalovirus infection. TCRdb recomputed calls from the reads with MiXCR, one row per CDR3 protein. The sample lists hundreds of thousands of distinct CDR3 sequences, around 18% occurring once. Sequenced material: PBMCs. The receptor set was obtained from a human donor in good health (CMV status not recorded). Some clones in this sample may be carry-over from other donors' samples.

CDR3 loop: CASKSKPGGPREAQYF. CDR3 coding DNA: TGTGCCAGCAAAAGCAAGCCGGGAGGCCCCCGTGAGGCGCAGTATTTT. The V gene is TRBV2, the J gene TRBJ2-3; 7 bases are shared with TRBD2. The CDR3 sequence is 16 residues long. Trimming removed 7 bases from V and 10 bases from J; junction bases left unmatched: 20. Per germline, CDR1 SNHLY and CDR2 FYNNEI.

This clonotype was observed a few times. The V gene is TRBV6-2 or TRBV6-3, the J gene TRBJ2-7; 10 bases are a match to TRBD1. Germline loops: CDR1 MNHEY, CDR2 SVGEGT. The junction had 9 bases not matched to a gene; V was cut back by 6 bases and J by 4 bases. CDR3 size: 15 residues. CDR3 DNA: TGTGCCAGCAGGCCCCCCCGGGACAGGGGTTACGAGCAGTACTTC. This translates into CASRPPRDRGYEQYF.

This clonotype was observed at least ten times. The V and J genes are TRBV12-3 or TRBV12-4 and TRBJ1-2, with 8 bases matching TRBD1. CDR3 size: 15 residues. V lost 6 bases and J lost 2; bases outside the gene matches: 8. The CDR3 region has the DNA TGTGCCAGCAGAACGACAGGGGCAGGGAACTATGGCTACACCTTC. This codes for CASRTTGAGNYGYTF.

The chain employs TRBV20-1 and TRBJ2-1; 14 bases agree with TRBD2. CDR3 length: 16 amino acids. The V gene's germline CDR1 is DFQATT and CDR2 SNEGSKA (reference sequence). The ends lost 2 bases at V and 5 bases at J; junction bases unmatched: 5. CDR3 sequence (DNA): TGCAGTGCTAGAAAACCGGGACTAGCGGGGGACAATGAGCAGTTCTTC. Translated: CSARKPGLAGDNEQFF.

The chain has TRBV7-2 and TRBJ2-5; 8 bases line up with TRBD2. CDR3 length: 14 residues. The V gene's germline CDR1 is SGHTA and CDR2 FQGNSA. Germline trimming cut 3 bases from V and 5 bases from J; bases unmatched to any gene: 5. In DNA form, the CDR3 reads TGTGCCAGCAGCTTTGGTCGGGGGGGGGAGACCCAGTACTTC. Its protein product is CASSFGRGGETQYF.

This clonotype was observed at least ten times. The rearrangement uses TRBV7-6 and TRBJ2-4, with 10 positions matching TRBD1. The germline gives CDR1 SGHVS, CDR2 FNYEAQ. Trimming removed 5 bases from V and 0 bases from J; junction bases left unmatched: 13. This CDR3 is 19 amino acids long. CDR3 residues: CASSPSLFRTGGAKNIQYF. As DNA, the CDR3 is TGTGCCAGCAGCCCCTCACTTTTCCGGACAGGGGGAGCCAAAAACATTCAGTACTTC.

On this clonotype: A read error may explain this, as a much larger clone is one base away. The V and J genes are TRBV7-2 and TRBJ1-6; the D gene is possibly TRBD1 (5 bases). This CDR3 region has 15 residues. Germline CDR1 and CDR2: SGHTA and FQGNSA. The CDR3 DNA reads TGTGTCAGCAGCCTTGGACAAGCCCATGTTTCACCCCTCCACTTT. Its translation is CVSSLGQAHVSPLHF.

This clonotype was seen repeatedly, ten times or more. CDR3 bases: TGTGCCAGCAGGGGACCGGGCCGGGAGGAGACCCAGTACTTC. Residues: CASRGPGREETQYF. The gene calls are TRBV11-2 and TRBJ2-5, with a possible D match to TRBD2 (6 bases). The CDR3 has 14 residues. CDR1 is SGHAT and CDR2 is FQNNGV in the germline V gene. The ends were cut back, 6 bases at V and 5 bases at J, with 16 bases in the middle.

The table lists this clonotype with many counts. The V gene is TRBV7-2, the J gene TRBJ1-1; D unresolved. From germline, CDR1 is SGHTA and CDR2 FQGNSA. The V end was cut by 2 bases, the J end by 0 bases, with 13 bases between. The CDR3 is 16 residues long. CDR3 sequence reads: CASSLLSAGMNTEAFF. The CDR3 DNA follows: TGTGCCAGCAGCTTATTATCGGCAGGAATGAACACTGAAGCTTTCTTT.

In its sample, this clonotype was seen many times. The CDR3 region has the DNA TGTGCCAGCAGCTTATCACTAGTGCGGCAAGAGACCCAGTACTTC. This codes for CASSLSLVRQETQYF. This chain uses TRBV7-8 with TRBJ2-5; weak D call: TRBD2 (5 bases). Germline V gene sequence: CDR1 SGHVS, CDR2 FQNEAQ. This CDR3 has 15 residues. V was pared by 2 bases and J by 2 bases, with 12 bases between.

This clonotype has a handful of counts. The chain uses TRBV2 and TRBJ2-7; D may be TRBD1 or TRBD2 (6 bases each). V lost 7 bases to trimming and J lost 3 bases, with 13 bases between them. Germline V gene data show CDR1 as SNHLY and CDR2 as FYNNEI. The CDR3 is 13 amino acids. DNA for the CDR3: TGTGCCAGCAAAAAAGGGGGGAGCTACGAGCAGTACTTC. It yields the protein CASKKGGSYEQYF. The full variable domain, with the rest looked up from reference TRBV2 and TRBJ2-7, is EPEVTQTPSHQVTQMGQEVILRCVPISNHLYFYWYRQILGQKVEFLVSFYNNEISEKSEIFDDQFSVERPDGSNFTLKIRSTKLEDSAMYFCASKKGGSYEQYFGPGTRLTVT.

This clonotype occurred a few times. The J gene is TRBJ2-1, the V gene TRBV4-3; no clear D. The germline V gene encodes CDR1 LGHNA and CDR2 YSLEER. The V end lost 2 bases, the J end lost 9 bases, and 8 bases lay between the germline ends. The CDR3 loop spans 12 amino acids. The CDR3 loop reads CASSQHSGEQFF. For the CDR3, the DNA is TGCGCCAGCAGCCAACATTCCGGTGAGCAGTTCTTC.

Only a few counts were recorded for this clonotype. Written as DNA, the CDR3 is TGCAGTGCTAGTCGTCTAGCGGGAGGAACCGGGGAGCTGTTTTTT. The encoded protein is CSASRLAGGTGELFF. The chain joins TRBV20-1 to TRBJ2-2; TRBD2 matches 11 bases. CDR1 DFQATT and CDR2 SNEGSKA come from the germline V gene (reference sequence). V gave up 3 bases and J gave up 5 bases; unmatched junction bases: 5. The CDR3 consists of 15 residues.

This clonotype was picked up a small number of times. The gene calls are TRBV2 and TRBJ2-7; no clear D gene. Trimming stripped 7 bases from V and 2 bases from J, with 6 bases between. The CDR3 runs 11 residues. Per the germline V gene, CDR1 is SNHLY and CDR2 is FYNNEI. CDR3 in DNA: TGTGCCAGCAACGATGCCTACGAGCAGTACTTC. Protein: CASNDAYEQYF.

This clonotype was seen many times. The chain is built from TRBV11-3 and TRBJ1-1, with D possibly TRBD1 on 5 matching bases. CDR1 is SGHNT and CDR2 is YENEEA in the germline V gene. Between the trimmed V and J ends, which lost 4 bases and 3 bases, there was a span of 9 bases. CDR3 length: 13 residues. The CDR3 region is CASSSGGDTEAFF. As DNA, the CDR3 is TGTGCCAGCAGCTCCGGAGGGGACACTGAAGCTTTCTTT.

The J gene is TRBJ1-1, the V gene TRBV7-2; 7 bases line up with TRBD1. CDR1 is SGHTA, CDR2 FQGNSA, per germline. V was pared by 5 bases and J by 4 bases, with 7 bases of the junction left unmatched. The CDR3 consists of 14 residues. Here the CDR3 DNA reads TGTGCCAGCAGCACCGGGACAGTTTCCACTGAAGCTTTCTTT. This translates into CASSTGTVSTEAFF.

CDR3 coding DNA: TGTGCCAGCAGTCCCTCAGGGGTGGGGGAAGAGACCCAGTACTTC. Its protein is CASSPSGVGEETQYF. The chain couples TRBV12-3 or TRBV12-4 to TRBJ2-5; D is perhaps TRBD1 (6 bases). CDR3 length: 15 residues. With 5 bases removed from V and 3 bases from J, the gap between germline ends came to 16 bases.

This clonotype was seen at least ten times. This chain uses TRBV7-9 with TRBJ2-5, with D uncertain. Per the germline V gene, CDR1 is SEHNR and CDR2 is FQNEAQ (reference sequence). This CDR3 has 14 amino acids. The V end lost 5 bases, the J end lost 4 bases, and 14 bases lay between the germline ends. This chain's CDR3 is CASSNSTLGETQYF. As DNA, the CDR3 is TGTGCCAGCAGCAACTCCACTTTAGGAGAGACCCAGTACTTC.

V gene TRBV7-9 combines with J gene TRBJ2-1; maybe TRBD2 (5 bases). Trimming removed 5 bases from V and 6 bases from J, with 11 bases in between. The CDR3 runs to 13 residues. Germline lookup yields CDR1 SEHNR and CDR2 FQNEAQ (reference sequence). The CDR3: CASSRTPGNEQFF. The CDR3 coding sequence is TGTGCCAGCAGCCGGACTCCGGGCAATGAGCAGTTCTTC.

V usage is TRBV19 and J usage is TRBJ1-2; 7 nucleotides line up with TRBD1. The CDR3 totals 13 residues. Per the germline V gene, CDR1 is LNHDA and CDR2 is SQIVND (reference sequence). The J segment lost 5 bases and the V segment lost 9 bases, leaving 9 bases of the junction unmatched. DNA for the CDR3: TGTGCCAGGACAATTGCAGGGGGGTATGGCTACACCTTC. Its translation: CARTIAGGYGYTF.

This clonotype occurred many times. The V call is TRBV7-8, the J call TRBJ1-4, with D tentatively TRBD1 (5 bases). Germline values: CDR1 SGHVS, CDR2 FQNEAQ. The CDR3 spans 15 residues. Trimming cost V 5 bases and J 5 bases, with 15 bases left between them. The CDR3 spells CASSVMGTANEKLFF. The CDR3, as DNA: TGTGCCAGCAGCGTAATGGGGACTGCCAATGAAAAACTGTTTTTT.